The clone carrying this T cell receptor beta chain was observed a handful of times. The data originate from a study of blood T cell repertoires in COVID-19. About the research overall: Acute and convalescent COVID-19 specimens originated in the United States, Italy and Spain. The cDNA or gDNA used as material had been derived from T cells, B-cell-depleted T cells, or PBMCs.

Original processing methods: Reference gene primer amplification yielded estimated nucleated cell counts. Clones were read by immunoSEQ multiplex PCR, and TCRdb kept only the in-frame ones, dropping some. V, J and clone size are taken as reported in that table, and D and trimming were inferred from the DNA itself. The sample yields 200,000 to 300,000 clones, around 82% seen once. The sequencing sample was made of peripheral blood. The sequence came from a woman aged 70 to 79 with acute or convalescent COVID-19.

The CDR3 region has the DNA TGTGCCAGCAGACGCGAAAAGACCCAGTACTTC. Its protein is CASRREKTQYF. J is TRBJ2-5 and V is TRBV6-5; the D is unclear. The V and J ends lost 6 bases and 6 bases respectively, with 8 bases between them. This CDR3 spans 11 amino acids. From germline, CDR1 is MNHEY and CDR2 SVGAGI.